One T cell receptor (beta chain) is described in this entry. This clonotype was seen at least ten times. What this receptor recognizes is not known. No base qualities exist here, and no much larger clone lies one base off it. The data were obtained in a study of neurological immune-mediated disorders (dated by TCRdb to the late 2010s). Study-wide context: Peripheral blood TCR-beta repertoires from patients with HTLV-I-associated myelopathy (HAM/TSP), patients with multiple sclerosis, and healthy controls were compared in the study using UMI-based sequencing. The approximately 110 TCR-beta libraries covered PBMC samples along with longitudinal samples, technical triplicates, and paired sorted CD4+ and CD8+ T-cell subsets. Technical triplicate libraries were sequenced to precisely calculate how much the frequency of each individual clone varied. The cohort comprised 68 subjects: roughly 14 HAM/TSP patients, 34 multiple sclerosis patients and approximately 20 healthy controls.

Results and caveats for the whole study, not just this receptor: No identical CDR3 amino acid sequences were found to be shared among expanded clones across subjects, suggesting that TCR-beta repertoires were private in all groups. TCR clonal expansion was highest in HAM/TSP patients and lowest in MS patients, with MS patients falling below even healthy controls.

The sample's time point, from its label and the paper: technical triplicate 2. For sorted-subset TCR libraries, some 950,000 sorted CD4+ or CD8+ T cells were used. Peripheral blood was subjected to Ficoll-Hypaque density gradient centrifugation to isolate PBMCs, which were then cryopreserved in liquid nitrogen. Paired sorted CD4+ and CD8+ subsets came from healthy controls, HAM/TSP patients and MS patients. cDNA was synthesized by template-switch 5'RACE using a primer with a 10-nucleotide random unique molecular identifier that tagged each TCR transcript. Every sequencing run yielded over 170 million TCR-beta sequences covering 15-18 subjects. Total RNA was extracted with the RNeasy kit. The KAPA Real-time Library Amplification kit was used to amplify TCR-beta VDJ regions with primers targeting the TCR constant region and the 5'RACE anchor. A first PCR added sample indexes and Illumina adaptors, after which a second PCR increased the library yield. After purification with Ampure beads, the TCR product of roughly 650 bp was size-selected on a 2% E-gel SizeSelection system. Library quality was checked on a Bioanalyzer, concentration was measured with Qubit, and libraries were quantified with the Kapa Library Quantification kit before pooling. An Illumina HiSeq 2500 sequenced the libraries paired-end 2 x 150 bp. To increase sequence diversity, roughly 24-32% phiX was spiked into each library pool. From the authors' description of their analysis: Quality-filtered reads were processed with the UMI-based MiGEC pipeline, which removed over 85% of raw TCR sequences during error correction. VDJ genes were aligned to IMGT germline references, and each clonotype was defined by a unique CDR3 amino acid sequence together with V-J genes. VDJtools evaluated clonal expansion, Shannon diversity and CDR3 relatedness (CalcPairwiseDistances, ClusterSamples); CLCbio workbench built phylogenetic trees. A clone was classed as expanded if it had 8 or more unique UMIs, a cutoff based on coefficient-of-variation modelling across technical triplicates. Using fastp at Q25 and MiXCR, TCRdb reprocessed the public reads and kept productive beta chains. CDR3 protein sequences are deduplicated, and each keeps its most common genes and DNA. Clone size and V and J calls follow TCRdb, not the original study. The sample table holds under 35,000 distinct CDR3 sequences, of which about an eighth were seen once. The leading ten clones occupy roughly 5.2% of the sample.

Relative to germline, V is 1 base shorter and J is 4 bases shorter, with 7 bases between their ends. CDR1 and CDR2 are drawn from the germline V gene: SGHTA, FQGNSA. The CDR3, cysteine through phenylalanine, is 14 amino acids long. The DNA shown is the 42-base CDR3, in frame from base 1. Sequencing was carried out using CD4+ T cells from blood. The TCR was taken from a female donor with HTLV-1-associated myelopathy (HAM/TSP). Recombination connected TRBV7-2 to TRBJ2-2, with the D assignment possibly TRBD1 or TRBD2, given 5 matching bases for each. DNA sequence: TGTGCCAGCAGCTTAGAGAGGGGCACCGGGGAGCTGTTTTTT. Its protein product is CASSLERGTGELFF.